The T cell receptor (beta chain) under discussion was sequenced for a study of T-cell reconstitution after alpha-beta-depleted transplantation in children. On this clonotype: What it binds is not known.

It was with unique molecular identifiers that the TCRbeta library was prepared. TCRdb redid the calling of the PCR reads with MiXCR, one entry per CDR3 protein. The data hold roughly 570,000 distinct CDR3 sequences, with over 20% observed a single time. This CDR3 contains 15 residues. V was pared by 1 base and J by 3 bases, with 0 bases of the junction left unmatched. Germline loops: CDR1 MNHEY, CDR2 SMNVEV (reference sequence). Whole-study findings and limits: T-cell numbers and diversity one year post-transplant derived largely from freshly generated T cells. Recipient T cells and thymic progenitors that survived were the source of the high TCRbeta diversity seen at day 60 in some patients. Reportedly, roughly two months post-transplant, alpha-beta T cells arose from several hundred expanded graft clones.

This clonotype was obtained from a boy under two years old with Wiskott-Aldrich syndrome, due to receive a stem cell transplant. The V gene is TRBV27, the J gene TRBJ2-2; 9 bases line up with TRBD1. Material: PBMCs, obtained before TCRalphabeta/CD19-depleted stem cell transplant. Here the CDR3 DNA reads TGTGCCAGCAGTTTATGGACAGGGGACACCGGGGAGCTGTTTTTT. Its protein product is CASSLWTGDTGELFF.